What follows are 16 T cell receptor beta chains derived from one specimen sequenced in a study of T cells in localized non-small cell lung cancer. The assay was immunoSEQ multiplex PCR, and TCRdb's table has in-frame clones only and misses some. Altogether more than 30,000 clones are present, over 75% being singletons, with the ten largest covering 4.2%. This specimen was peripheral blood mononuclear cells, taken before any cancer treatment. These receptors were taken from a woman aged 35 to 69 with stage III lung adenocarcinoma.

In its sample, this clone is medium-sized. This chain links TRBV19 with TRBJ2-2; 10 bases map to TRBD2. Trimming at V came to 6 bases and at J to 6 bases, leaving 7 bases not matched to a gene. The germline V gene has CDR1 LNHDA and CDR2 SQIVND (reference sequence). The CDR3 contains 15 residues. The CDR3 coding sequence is TGTGCCAGTAGGGCCGGGACTAGCGAATCCGGGGAGCTGTTTTTT. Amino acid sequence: CASRAGTSESGELFF.

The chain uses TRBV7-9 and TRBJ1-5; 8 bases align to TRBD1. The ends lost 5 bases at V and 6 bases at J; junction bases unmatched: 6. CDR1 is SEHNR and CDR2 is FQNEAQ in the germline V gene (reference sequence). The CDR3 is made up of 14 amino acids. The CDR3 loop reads CASSAGGLSQPQHF. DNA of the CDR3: TGTGCCAGCAGCGCAGGGGGCCTCAGTCAGCCCCAGCATTTT. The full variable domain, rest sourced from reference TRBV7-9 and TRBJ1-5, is DTGVSQNPRHKITKRGQNVTFRCDPISEHNRLYWYRQTLGQGPEFLTYFQNEAQLEKSRLLSDRFSAERPKGSFSTLEIQRTEQGDSAMYLCASSAGGLSQPQHFGDGTRLSIL.

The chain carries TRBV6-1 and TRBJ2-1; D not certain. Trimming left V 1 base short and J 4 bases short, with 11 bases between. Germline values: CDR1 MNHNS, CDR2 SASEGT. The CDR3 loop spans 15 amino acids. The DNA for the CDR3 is TGTGCCAGCAGTGAAGAGGGCACTGGGTACAATGAGCAGTTCTTC. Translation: CASSEEGTGYNEQFF.

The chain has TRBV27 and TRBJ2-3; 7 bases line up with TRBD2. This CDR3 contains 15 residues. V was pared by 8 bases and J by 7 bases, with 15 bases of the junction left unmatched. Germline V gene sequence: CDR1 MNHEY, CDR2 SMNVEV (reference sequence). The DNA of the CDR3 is TGTGCCAGCTTGTGGGCTAGCGGAGGAGAGAATACGCAGTATTTT. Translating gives CASLWASGGENTQYF.

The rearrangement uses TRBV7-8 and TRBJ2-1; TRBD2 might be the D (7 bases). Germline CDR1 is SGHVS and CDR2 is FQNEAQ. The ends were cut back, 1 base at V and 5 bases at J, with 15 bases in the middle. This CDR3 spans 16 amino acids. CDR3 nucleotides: TGTGCCAGCAGCTTAGTTCGGGGGGCCTCAGACAATGAGCAGTTCTTC. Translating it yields CASSLVRGASDNEQFF.

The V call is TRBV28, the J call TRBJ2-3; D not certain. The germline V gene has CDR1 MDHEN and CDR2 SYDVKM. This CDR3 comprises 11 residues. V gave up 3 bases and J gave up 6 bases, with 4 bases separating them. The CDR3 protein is CASSFIDTQYF. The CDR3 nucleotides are TGTGCCAGCAGTTTCATTGATACGCAGTATTTT.

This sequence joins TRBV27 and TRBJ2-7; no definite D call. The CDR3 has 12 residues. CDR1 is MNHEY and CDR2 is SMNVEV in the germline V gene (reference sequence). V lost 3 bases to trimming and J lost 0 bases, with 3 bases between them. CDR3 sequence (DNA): TGTGCCAGCAGTTTTAACTCCTACGAGCAGTACTTC. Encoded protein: CASSFNSYEQYF.

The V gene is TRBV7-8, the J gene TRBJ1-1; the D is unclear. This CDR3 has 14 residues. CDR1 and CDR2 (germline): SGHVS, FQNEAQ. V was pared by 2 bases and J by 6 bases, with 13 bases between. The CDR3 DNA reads TGTGCCAGCAGCTTAATTTCTTGGGCACCTGAAGCTTTCTTT. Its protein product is CASSLISWAPEAFF.

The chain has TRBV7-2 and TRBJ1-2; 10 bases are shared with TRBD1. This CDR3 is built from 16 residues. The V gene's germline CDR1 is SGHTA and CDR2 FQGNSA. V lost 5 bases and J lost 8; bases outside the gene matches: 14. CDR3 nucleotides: TGTGCCAGCAGCCTCTCTAGGGGACAGGGGATTGGGGGCTACACCTTC. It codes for CASSLSRGQGIGGYTF.

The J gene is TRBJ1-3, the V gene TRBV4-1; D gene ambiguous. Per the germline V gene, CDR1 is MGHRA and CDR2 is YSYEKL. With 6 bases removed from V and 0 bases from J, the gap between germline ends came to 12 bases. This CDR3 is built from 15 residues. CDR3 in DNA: TGCGCCAGCAGTCGTAGATGGACCTCTGGAAACACCATATATTTT. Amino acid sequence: CASSRRWTSGNTIYF.

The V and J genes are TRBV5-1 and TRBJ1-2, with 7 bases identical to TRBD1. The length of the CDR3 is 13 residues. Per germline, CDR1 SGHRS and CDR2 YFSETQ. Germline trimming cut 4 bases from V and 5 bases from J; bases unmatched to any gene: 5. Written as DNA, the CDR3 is TGCGCCAGCAGCGGGGACAGCGTTTATGGCTACACCTTC. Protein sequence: CASSGDSVYGYTF. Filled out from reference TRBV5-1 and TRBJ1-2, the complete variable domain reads KAGVTQTPRYLIKTRGQQVTLSCSPISGHRSVSWYQQTPGQGLQFLFEYFSETQRNKGNFPGRFSGRQFSNSRSEMNVSTLELGDSALYLCASSGDSVYGYTFGSGTRLTVV.

DNA for the CDR3: TGCGCCAGCGGCAACACAGGGGGTACTAACTCATATGGCTACACCTTC. This translates into CASGNTGGTNSYGYTF. This chain joins TRBV5-1 and TRBJ1-2, with 8 bases that match TRBD1. V shed 7 bases, J shed 5 bases, and the junction held 16 bases outside the gene matches. In germline, CDR1 is SGHRS, CDR2 YFSETQ. The CDR3 is 16 amino acids. The full variable domain, with the rest looked up from reference TRBV5-1 and TRBJ1-2, is KAGVTQTPRYLIKTRGQQVTLSCSPISGHRSVSWYQQTPGQGLQFLFEYFSETQRNKGNFPGRFSGRQFSNSRSEMNVSTLELGDSALYLCASGNTGGTNSYGYTFGSGTRLTVV.

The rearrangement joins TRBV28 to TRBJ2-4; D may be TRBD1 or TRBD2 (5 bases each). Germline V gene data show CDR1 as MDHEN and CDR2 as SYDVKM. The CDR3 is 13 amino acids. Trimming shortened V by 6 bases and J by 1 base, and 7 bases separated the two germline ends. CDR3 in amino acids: CASRGVAKNIQYF. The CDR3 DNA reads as TGTGCCAGCAGGGGGGTGGCCAAAAACATTCAGTACTTC.

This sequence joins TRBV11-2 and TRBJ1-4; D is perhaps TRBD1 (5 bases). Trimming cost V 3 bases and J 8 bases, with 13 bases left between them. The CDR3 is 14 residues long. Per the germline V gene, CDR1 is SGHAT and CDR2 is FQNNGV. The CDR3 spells CASSFGTVGEKLFF. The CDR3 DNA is TGTGCCAGCAGCTTTGGGACCGTGGGAGAAAAACTGTTTTTT.

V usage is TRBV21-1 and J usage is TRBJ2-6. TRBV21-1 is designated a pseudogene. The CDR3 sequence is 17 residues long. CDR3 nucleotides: TGTGCCAGCAGCAAAATCGGTAGAGGGGCTGGGGCCAACGTCCTGACTTTC. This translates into CASSKIGRGAGANVLTF.

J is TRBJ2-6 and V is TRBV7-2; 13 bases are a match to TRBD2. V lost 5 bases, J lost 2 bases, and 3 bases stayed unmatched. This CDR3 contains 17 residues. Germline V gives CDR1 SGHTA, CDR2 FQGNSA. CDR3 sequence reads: CASSRLAGGAGANVLTF. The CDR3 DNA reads TGTGCCAGCAGCCGACTAGCGGGGGGCGCTGGGGCCAACGTCCTGACTTTC.